This TCR beta chain was recorded in a study of T cell responses to AZD1222 COVID-19 vaccine. Details on this clone: What it binds is not known.

Broader study findings: Sampling captured repertoires only after the peak T cell response.

This CDR3 is 11 amino acids long. V was pared by 5 bases and J by 3 bases, with 4 bases between. Germline lookup yields CDR1 SNHLY and CDR2 FYNNEI. Using immunoSEQ multiplex PCR, the repertoire was profiled, and TCRdb retains in-frame clones only, with some absent. In the table there are about 120,000 clones, 85% to 90% of which are singletons. This clonotype was sampled from an adult who received the AZD1222 COVID-19 vaccine. The chain carries TRBV2 and TRBJ1-1; no clear D gene. The sample consisted of peripheral blood, taken 28 days after the second AZD1222 dose. CDR3 DNA sequence: TGTGCCAGCAGTCTACACACTGAAGCTTTCTTT. This sequence encodes CASSLHTEAFF.